A selection of T cell receptor beta chains follows, all from one sample in a study of T-cell reconstitution after alpha-beta-depleted transplantation in children. TCRdb analysed the PCR reads with MiXCR anew, one entry per CDR3 protein. The data contain around 700,000 distinct CDR3 sequences, over 10% of them seen just once; the ten biggest clones take up 0.65% to 0.9%. The input for sequencing was PBMCs, taken before TCRalphabeta/CD19-depleted stem cell transplant. Receptor source: a girl aged 2-10 years with congenital amegakaryocytic thrombocytopenia, due to receive a stem cell transplant. The conserved cysteine and the conserved F or W are not part of the CDR3 here.

J gene: TRBJ1-2; V gene: TRBV20-1; CDR3 protein: SARSGDGYT
J gene: TRBJ2-5; V gene: TRBV5-1; CDR3 protein: ASSLTLTVSRETQY
J gene: TRBJ2-1; V gene: TRBV19; CDR3 protein: ASSIYSSYNEQF
J gene: TRBJ2-3; V gene: TRBV5-1; CDR3 protein: ASSATGHFPDTQY
J gene: TRBJ2-3; V gene: TRBV20-1; CDR3 protein: SARAETLDTQY
J gene: TRBJ2-1; V gene: TRBV29-1; CDR3 protein: SVEGTGSYMNEQF
J gene: TRBJ2-1; V gene: TRBV12-3/TRBV12-4; CDR3 protein: ASRRTSLNEQF
J gene: TRBJ2-6; V gene: TRBV5-1; CDR3 protein: ASSSGGSGANVLT
J gene: TRBJ2-5; V gene: TRBV7-9; CDR3 protein: ASSLFSAETQY
J gene: TRBJ1-5; V gene: TRBV5-1; CDR3 protein: ASRSEPGGNQPQH
J gene: TRBJ2-7; V gene: TRBV24-1; CDR3 protein: ATSDIGDEQY
J gene: TRBJ2-7; V gene: TRBV29-1; CDR3 protein: SVEAQLGPLNEQY
J gene: TRBJ2-5; V gene: TRBV5-6; CDR3 protein: ASSRDRSETQY
J gene: TRBJ2-1; V gene: TRBV20-1; CDR3 protein: SAKAGDPVGEQF
J gene: TRBJ1-4; V gene: TRBV29-1; CDR3 protein: SVGGSTGSTNEKLF
J gene: TRBJ1-5; V gene: TRBV28; CDR3 protein: ASSLSGASNQPQH
J gene: TRBJ2-2; V gene: TRBV12-5; CDR3 protein: ASGSPPPGEDTGELF
J gene: TRBJ2-7; V gene: TRBV5-1; CDR3 protein: ASSLYLLADSSYEQY